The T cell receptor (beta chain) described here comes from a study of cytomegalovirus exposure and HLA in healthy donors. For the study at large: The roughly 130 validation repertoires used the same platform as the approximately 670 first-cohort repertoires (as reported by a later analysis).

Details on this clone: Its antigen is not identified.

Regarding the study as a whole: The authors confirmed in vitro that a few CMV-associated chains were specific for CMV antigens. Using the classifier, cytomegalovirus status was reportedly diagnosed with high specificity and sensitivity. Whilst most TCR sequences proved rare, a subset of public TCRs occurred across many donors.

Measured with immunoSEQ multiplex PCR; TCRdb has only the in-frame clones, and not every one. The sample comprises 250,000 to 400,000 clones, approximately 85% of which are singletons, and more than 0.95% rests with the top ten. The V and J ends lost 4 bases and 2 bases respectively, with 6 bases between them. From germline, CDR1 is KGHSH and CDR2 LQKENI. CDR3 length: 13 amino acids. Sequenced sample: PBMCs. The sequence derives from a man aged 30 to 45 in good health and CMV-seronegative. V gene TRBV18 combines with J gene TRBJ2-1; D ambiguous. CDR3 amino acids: CASSLYTYNEQFF. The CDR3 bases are TGTGCCAGCTCACTTTACACCTACAATGAGCAGTTCTTC. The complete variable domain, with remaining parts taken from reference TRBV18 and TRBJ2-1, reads NAGVMQNPRHLVRRRGQEARLRCSPMKGHSHVYWYRQLPEEGLKFMVYLQKENIIDESGMPKERFSAEFPKEGPSILRIQQVVRGDSAAYFCASSLYTYNEQFFGPGTRLTVL.